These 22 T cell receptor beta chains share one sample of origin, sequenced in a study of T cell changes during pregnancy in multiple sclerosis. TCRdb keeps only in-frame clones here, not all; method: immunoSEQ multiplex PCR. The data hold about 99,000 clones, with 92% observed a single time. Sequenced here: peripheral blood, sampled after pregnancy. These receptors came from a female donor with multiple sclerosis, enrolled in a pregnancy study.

The CDR3: CASSQGGQGALQPQHF. The CDR3 bases are TGCGCCAGCAGCCAAGGAGGCCAGGGGGCACTTCAGCCCCAGCATTTT. This chain uses TRBV4-1 with TRBJ1-5; TRBD1 aligns across 8 bases. The CDR3 spans 16 residues. Per the germline V gene, CDR1 is MGHRA and CDR2 is YSYEKL. V dropped 1 base and J dropped 6; count of bases not matched to a gene: 8.

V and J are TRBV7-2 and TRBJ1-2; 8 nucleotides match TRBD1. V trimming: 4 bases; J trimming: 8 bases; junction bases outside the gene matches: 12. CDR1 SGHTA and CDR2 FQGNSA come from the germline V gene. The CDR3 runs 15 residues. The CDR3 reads CASSYYSGQGYGYTF. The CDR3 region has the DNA TGTGCCAGCAGCTATTATTCTGGACAGGGTTACGGCTACACCTTC.

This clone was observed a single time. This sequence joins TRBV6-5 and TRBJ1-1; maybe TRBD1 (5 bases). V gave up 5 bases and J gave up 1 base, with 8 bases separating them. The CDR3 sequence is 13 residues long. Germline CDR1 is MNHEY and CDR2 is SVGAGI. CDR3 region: CASSVRENTEAFF. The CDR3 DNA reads TGTGCCAGCAGTGTCAGGGAGAACACTGAAGCTTTCTTT.

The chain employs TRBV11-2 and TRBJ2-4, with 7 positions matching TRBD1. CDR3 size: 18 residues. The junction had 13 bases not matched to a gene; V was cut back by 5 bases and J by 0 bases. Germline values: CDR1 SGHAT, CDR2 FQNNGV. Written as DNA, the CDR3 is TGTGCCAGCAGCCCATATACAGGGGCCGCACTAGCCAAAAACATTCAGTACTTC. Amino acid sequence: CASSPYTGAALAKNIQYF.

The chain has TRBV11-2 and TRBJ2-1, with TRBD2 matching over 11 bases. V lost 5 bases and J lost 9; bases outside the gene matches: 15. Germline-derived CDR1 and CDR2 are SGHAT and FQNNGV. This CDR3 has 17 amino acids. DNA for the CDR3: TGTGCCAGCAGCAACCGGATACTAGCGGGAGTAGTTAGTGAGCAGTTCTTC. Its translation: CASSNRILAGVVSEQFF.

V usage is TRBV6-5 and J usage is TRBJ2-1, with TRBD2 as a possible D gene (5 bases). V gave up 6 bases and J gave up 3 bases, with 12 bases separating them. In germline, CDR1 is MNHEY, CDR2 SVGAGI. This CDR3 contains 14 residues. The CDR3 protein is CASSPGIDYNEQFF. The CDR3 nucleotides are TGTGCCAGCAGCCCGGGGATCGACTACAATGAGCAGTTCTTC.

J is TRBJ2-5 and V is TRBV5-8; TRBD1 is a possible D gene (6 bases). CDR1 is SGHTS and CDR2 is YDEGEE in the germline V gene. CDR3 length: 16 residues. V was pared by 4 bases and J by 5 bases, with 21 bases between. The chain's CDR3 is CASSLFRTVNSETQYF. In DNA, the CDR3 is TGTGCCAGCAGCCTTTTCAGGACAGTTAATTCGGAGACCCAGTACTTC. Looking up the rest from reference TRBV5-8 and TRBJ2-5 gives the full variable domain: EAGVTQSPTHLIKTRGQQATLRCSPISGHTSVYWYQQALGLGLQFLLWYDEGEERNRGNFPPRFSGRQFPNYSSELNVNALELEDSALYLCASSLFRTVNSETQYFGPGTRLLVL.

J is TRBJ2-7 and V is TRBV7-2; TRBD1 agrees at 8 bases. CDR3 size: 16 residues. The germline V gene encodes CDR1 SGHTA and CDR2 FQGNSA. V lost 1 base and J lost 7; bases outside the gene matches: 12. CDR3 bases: TGTGCCAGCAGCTTAGACTCAGGGGGCTATTTCGAAGAGCAGTACTTC. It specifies CASSLDSGGYFEEQYF.

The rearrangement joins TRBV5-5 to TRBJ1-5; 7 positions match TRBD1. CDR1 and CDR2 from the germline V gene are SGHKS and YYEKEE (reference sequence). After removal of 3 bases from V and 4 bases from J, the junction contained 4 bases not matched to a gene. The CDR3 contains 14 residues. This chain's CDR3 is CASSWDSANQPQHF. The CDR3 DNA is TGTGCCAGCAGCTGGGACAGTGCGAATCAGCCCCAGCATTTT. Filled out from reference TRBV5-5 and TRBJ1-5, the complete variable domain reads DAGVTQSPTHLIKTRGQQVTLRCSPISGHKSVSWYQQVLGQGPQFIFQYYEKEERGRGNFPDRFSARQFPNYSSELNVNALLLGDSALYLCASSWDSANQPQHFGDGTRLSIL.

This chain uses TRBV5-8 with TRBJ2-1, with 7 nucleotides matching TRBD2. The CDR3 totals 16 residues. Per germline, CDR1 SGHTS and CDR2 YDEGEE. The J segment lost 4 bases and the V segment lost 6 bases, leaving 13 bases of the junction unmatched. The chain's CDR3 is CASTGWAGALYNEQFF. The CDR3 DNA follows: TGTGCCAGCACCGGATGGGCGGGAGCACTTTACAATGAGCAGTTCTTC.

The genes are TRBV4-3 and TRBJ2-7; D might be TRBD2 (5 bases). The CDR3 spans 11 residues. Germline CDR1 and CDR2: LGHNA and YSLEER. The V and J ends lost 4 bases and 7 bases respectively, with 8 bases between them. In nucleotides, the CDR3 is TGCGCCAGCAGCCGAGGGAGAGAGCAGTACTTC. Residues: CASSRGREQYF.

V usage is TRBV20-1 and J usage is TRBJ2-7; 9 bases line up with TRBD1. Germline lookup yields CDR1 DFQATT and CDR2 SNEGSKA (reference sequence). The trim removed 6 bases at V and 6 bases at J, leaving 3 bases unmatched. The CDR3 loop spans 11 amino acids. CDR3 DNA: TGCAGTGCCGGGACAGGGCTCGAGCAGTACTTC. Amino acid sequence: CSAGTGLEQYF.

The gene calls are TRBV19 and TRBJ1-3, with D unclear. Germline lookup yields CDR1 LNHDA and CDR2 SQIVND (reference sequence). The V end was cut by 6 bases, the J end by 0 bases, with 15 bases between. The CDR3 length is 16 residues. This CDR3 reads CASSPTSQASGNTIYF. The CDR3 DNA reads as TGTGCCAGTAGCCCCACCTCTCAGGCCTCTGGAAACACCATATATTTT.

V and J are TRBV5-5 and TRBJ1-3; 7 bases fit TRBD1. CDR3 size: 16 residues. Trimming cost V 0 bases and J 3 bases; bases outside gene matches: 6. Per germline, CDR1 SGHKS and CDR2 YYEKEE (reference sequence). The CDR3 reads CASSLAVGGLGNTIYF. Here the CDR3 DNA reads TGTGCCAGCAGCTTGGCGGTAGGGGGCCTTGGAAACACCATATATTTT.

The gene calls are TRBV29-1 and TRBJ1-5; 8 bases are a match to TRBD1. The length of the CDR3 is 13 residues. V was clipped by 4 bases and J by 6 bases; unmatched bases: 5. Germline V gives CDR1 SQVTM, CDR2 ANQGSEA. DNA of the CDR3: TGCAGCGTTGCCAGGGGGCAATTTCAGCCCCAGCATTTT. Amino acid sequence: CSVARGQFQPQHF. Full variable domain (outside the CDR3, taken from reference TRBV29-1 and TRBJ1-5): SAVISQKPSRDICQRGTSLTIQCQVDSQVTMMFWYRQQPGQSLTLIATANQGSEATYESGFVIDKFPISRPNLTFSTLTVSNMSPEDSSIYLCSVARGQFQPQHFGDGTRLSIL.

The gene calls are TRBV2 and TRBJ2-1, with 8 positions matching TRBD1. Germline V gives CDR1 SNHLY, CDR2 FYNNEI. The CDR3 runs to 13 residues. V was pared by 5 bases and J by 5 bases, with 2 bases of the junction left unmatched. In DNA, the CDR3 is TGTGCCAGCAGTCAGACAGGGGACAATGAGCAGTTCTTC. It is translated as CASSQTGDNEQFF.

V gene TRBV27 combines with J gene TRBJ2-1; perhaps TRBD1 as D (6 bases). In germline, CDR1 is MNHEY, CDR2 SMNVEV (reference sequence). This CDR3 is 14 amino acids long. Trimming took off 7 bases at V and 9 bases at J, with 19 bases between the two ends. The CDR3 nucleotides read TGTGCCAGCATGTGGGGGCTTAAGGGTGGTGAGCAGTTCTTC. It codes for CASMWGLKGGEQFF.

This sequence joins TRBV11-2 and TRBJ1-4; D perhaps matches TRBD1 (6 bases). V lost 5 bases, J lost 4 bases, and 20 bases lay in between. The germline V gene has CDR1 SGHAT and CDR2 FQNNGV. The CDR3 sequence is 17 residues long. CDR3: CASSVKQGGGGNEKLFF. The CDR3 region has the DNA TGTGCCAGCAGCGTAAAACAGGGAGGCGGGGGTAATGAAAAACTGTTTTTT.

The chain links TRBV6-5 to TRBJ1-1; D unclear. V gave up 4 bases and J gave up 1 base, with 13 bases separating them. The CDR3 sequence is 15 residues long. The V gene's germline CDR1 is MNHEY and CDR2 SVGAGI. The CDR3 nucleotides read TGTGCCAGCAGTTCCTCCGTTACCAGGAACACTGAAGCTTTCTTT. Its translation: CASSSSVTRNTEAFF.

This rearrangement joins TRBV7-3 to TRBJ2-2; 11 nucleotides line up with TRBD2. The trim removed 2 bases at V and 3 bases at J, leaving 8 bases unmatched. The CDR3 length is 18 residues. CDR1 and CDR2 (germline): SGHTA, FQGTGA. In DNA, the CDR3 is TGTGCCAGCAGCTTATTAGCGGGAGGGCCCGGGGACACCGGGGAGCTGTTTTTT. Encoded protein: CASSLLAGGPGDTGELFF.

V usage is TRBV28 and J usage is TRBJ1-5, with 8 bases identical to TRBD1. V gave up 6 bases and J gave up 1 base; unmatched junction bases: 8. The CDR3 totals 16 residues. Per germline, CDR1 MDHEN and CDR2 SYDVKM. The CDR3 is CASRPIRQGSNQPQHF. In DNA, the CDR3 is TGTGCCAGCAGACCAATTCGACAGGGGAGCAATCAGCCCCAGCATTTT.

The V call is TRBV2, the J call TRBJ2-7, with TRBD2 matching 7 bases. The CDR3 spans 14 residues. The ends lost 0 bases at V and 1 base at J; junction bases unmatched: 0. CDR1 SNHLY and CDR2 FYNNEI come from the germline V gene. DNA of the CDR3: TGTGCCAGCAGTGAAGCGGGGGGGTCCTACGAGCAGTACTTC. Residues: CASSEAGGSYEQYF.